This passage covers 28 T cell receptor beta chains from one sample sequenced in a study of blood T cell repertoires in COVID-19. Sequenced by immunoSEQ multiplex PCR; TCRdb stores in-frame clones only, minus some. Of under 200,000 clones in the sample, around 80% are singletons; the top ten hold more than 14%. The sequencing sample was made of peripheral blood. The receptors originated from a woman aged 70-85 years with COVID-19, enrolled during active disease.

This sequence joins TRBV27 and TRBJ1-2; TRBD1 aligns across 7 bases. Germline V gene data show CDR1 as MNHEY and CDR2 as SMNVEV (reference sequence). V lost 2 bases to trimming and J lost 0 bases; unmatched junction nucleotides: 0. The CDR3 consists of 14 residues. The CDR3 bases are TGTGCCAGCAGTTTACAGGGGGCTAACTATGGCTACACCTTC. Translation gives CASSLQGANYGYTF.

The rearrangement uses TRBV19 and TRBJ1-5; no reliable D call. This CDR3 spans 12 amino acids. V was pared by 5 bases and J by 6 bases, with 8 bases between. Germline assignment: CDR1 LNHDA and CDR2 SQIVND (reference sequence). CDR3 loop: CASSQAPQPQHF. The CDR3 bases are TGTGCCAGTAGTCAGGCCCCTCAGCCCCAGCATTTT.

The chain combines TRBV30 with TRBJ2-2, with D possibly TRBD2 on 6 matching bases. The CDR3 is 17 residues long. Germline CDR1 is GTSNPN and CDR2 is SVGIG (reference sequence). Deletions cut 4 bases from V and 6 bases from J, with 24 bases between. As DNA, the CDR3 is TGTGCCTGGACCCCGGGACTTCTTGTAAGCTCGGCCGGGGAGCTGTTTTTT. Translated, it gives CAWTPGLLVSSAGELFF. Full variable domain (outside the CDR3, taken from reference TRBV30 and TRBJ2-2): SQTIHQWPATLVQPVGSPLSLECTVEGTSNPNLYWYRQAAGRGLQLLFYSVGIGQISSEVPQNLSASRPQDRQFILSSKKLLLSDSGFYLCAWTPGLLVSSAGELFFGEGSRLTVL.

The chain employs TRBV5-1 and TRBJ2-5; 11 nucleotides match TRBD1. The J segment lost 2 bases and the V segment lost 4 bases, leaving 7 bases of the junction unmatched. This CDR3 contains 16 residues. The germline gives CDR1 SGHRS, CDR2 YFSETQ. The CDR3 spells CASSPRTGGFQETQYF. The CDR3 bases are TGCGCCAGCAGCCCCCGGACAGGGGGCTTTCAAGAGACCCAGTACTTC.

This clone was detected once. This chain uses TRBV30 with TRBJ2-5; maybe TRBD2 (7 bases). Trimming cost V 0 bases and J 4 bases, with 21 bases left between them. CDR1 GTSNPN and CDR2 SVGIG come from the germline V gene (reference sequence). The length of the CDR3 is 17 residues. CDR3 residues: CAWSVGGAGPPGETQYF. CDR3 in DNA: TGTGCCTGGAGTGTAGGGGGGGCGGGACCACCTGGAGAGACCCAGTACTTC.

The chain has TRBV7-9 and TRBJ2-1; 9 bases are a match to TRBD2. This CDR3 contains 15 residues. Germline V gene lookup returns CDR1 SEHNR and CDR2 FQNEAQ (reference sequence). J lost 12 bases, V lost 3 bases, and 12 bases had no gene match. The CDR3 sequence: CASSFVSGRYGVQFF. The CDR3 DNA follows: TGTGCCAGCAGCTTTGTAAGCGGGAGGTACGGGGTGCAGTTCTTC. Combining the CDR3 with reference TRBV7-9 and TRBJ2-1 gives the whole variable domain DTGVSQNPRHKITKRGQNVTFRCDPISEHNRLYWYRQTLGQGPEFLTYFQNEAQLEKSRLLSDRFSAERPKGSFSTLEIQRTEQGDSAMYLCASSFVSGRYGVQFFGPGTRLTVL.

This chain connects TRBV28 to TRBJ1-2, with D unclear. Trimming took 6 bases from V and 4 from J, leaving 9 bases between them. The CDR3 runs 12 residues. Germline values: CDR1 MDHEN, CDR2 SYDVKM. The CDR3: CASSAKLYGYTF. CDR3 in DNA: TGTGCCAGCAGCGCCAAGCTCTATGGCTACACCTTC.

V usage is TRBV19 and J usage is TRBJ2-5; 10 bases agree with TRBD1. This CDR3 contains 15 residues. The V and J ends lost 6 bases and 3 bases, in that order; junction bases with no gene match: 7. The germline V gene encodes CDR1 LNHDA and CDR2 SQIVND (reference sequence). CDR3 bases: TGTGCCAGTAGAAAACCCGGACAGGGGGAAGAGACCCAGTACTTC. Its protein product is CASRKPGQGEETQYF.

The chain uses TRBV19 and TRBJ2-6; TRBD1 is a possible D gene (6 bases). Trimming removed 5 bases at V and 2 bases at J, with 10 bases between. Germline V CDR1 and CDR2: LNHDA, SQIVND (reference sequence). The CDR3 contains 15 residues. CDR3 DNA: TGTGCCAGTAGTTGGCCAGGGGCTGGGGCCAACGTCCTGACTTTC. Amino acids: CASSWPGAGANVLTF.

J is TRBJ2-7 and V is TRBV5-1; D might be TRBD1 (6 bases). V was pared by 4 bases and J by 0 bases, with 14 bases between. CDR1 is SGHRS and CDR2 is YFSETQ in the germline V gene. CDR3 size: 15 residues. In DNA form, the CDR3 reads TGCGCCAGCAGCGCTTACAGGGAAAGCTCCTACGAGCAGTACGTC. Amino acids: CASSAYRESSYEQYV.

The V and J genes are TRBV7-6 and TRBJ1-1; 8 nucleotides align to TRBD1. Trimming took 2 bases from V and 1 from J; bases not matched to a gene: 3. Germline assignment: CDR1 SGHVS and CDR2 FNYEAQ. CDR3 length: 15 residues. The CDR3 is CASSLQGAANTEAFF. In DNA form, the CDR3 reads TGTGCCAGCAGCTTACAGGGGGCGGCGAACACTGAAGCTTTCTTT.

The chain employs TRBV6-2 or TRBV6-3 and TRBJ2-7, with D tentatively TRBD2 (5 bases). This CDR3 is 16 amino acids long. Per germline, CDR1 MNHEY and CDR2 SVGEGT. Trimming shortened V by 0 bases and J by 2 bases, and 14 bases separated the two germline ends. The CDR3: CASSYSRTRFTYEQYF. CDR3 coding DNA: TGTGCCAGCAGTTACTCCCGCACTAGATTTACCTACGAGCAGTACTTC.

V is TRBV11-3 and J is TRBJ2-5, with D perhaps matching TRBD1 (5 bases). Germline CDR1 reads SGHNT; CDR2 reads YENEEA. The ends were cut back, 5 bases at V and 1 base at J, with 8 bases in the middle. The CDR3 is 13 amino acids. The CDR3 loop is CASSRDSQETQYF. CDR3 DNA: TGTGCCAGCAGCCGCGACAGCCAAGAGACCCAGTACTTC.

This clone was observed a few times. The chain links TRBV3-1 (or the pseudogene TRBV3-2) to TRBJ1-5; D is perhaps TRBD1 (6 bases). This CDR3 is 14 amino acids long. Germline CDR1 is LGHDT and CDR2 is YNNKEL (reference sequence). V was shortened by 0 bases and J by 11 bases, with 14 bases between the two germline ends. CDR3 in amino acids: CASSQDGQGLAQHF. The CDR3 DNA reads TGTGCCAGCAGCCAAGATGGTCAGGGGTTGGCCCAGCATTTT.

The gene calls are TRBV6-5 and TRBJ2-1; 7 bases agree with TRBD2. CDR3 length: 15 residues. V shed 0 bases and J 2 bases; nucleotides not matched to a gene: 1. CDR1 MNHEY and CDR2 SVGAGI come from the germline V gene. This CDR3 is CASSYSGGAYNEQFF. As DNA, the CDR3 is TGTGCCAGCAGTTACTCGGGAGGGGCCTACAATGAGCAGTTCTTC.

V usage is TRBV7-2 and J usage is TRBJ2-7; 8 nucleotides match TRBD2. Trimming took 5 bases from V and 0 from J; bases not matched to a gene: 6. Germline V gene lookup returns CDR1 SGHTA and CDR2 FQGNSA. The CDR3 runs to 15 residues. The CDR3 bases are TGTGCCAGCAGCCCTTTAGCGGGAACCTCCTACGAGCAGTACTTC. This sequence encodes CASSPLAGTSYEQYF.

The V call is TRBV7-9, the J call TRBJ2-2; TRBD2 matches at 7 bases. Germline V gene data show CDR1 as SEHNR and CDR2 as FQNEAQ (reference sequence). CDR3 length: 14 residues. Trimming cost V 5 bases and J 3 bases; bases outside gene matches: 3. In DNA, the CDR3 is TGTGCCAGCAGCCCGGGAGGTCACACCGGGGAGCTGTTTTTT. It is translated as CASSPGGHTGELFF.

This chain uses TRBV30 with TRBJ2-5; 9 bases align to TRBD1. This CDR3 region has 16 residues. Per the germline V gene, CDR1 is GTSNPN and CDR2 is SVGIG (reference sequence). The junction had 8 bases not matched to a gene; V was cut back by 1 base and J by 2 bases. CDR3 nucleotide sequence: TGTGCCTGGAGTGCCGACAGGGGGTTTCGTCAAGAGACCCAGTACTTC. Its translation: CAWSADRGFRQETQYF.

This clone appeared once. The V call is TRBV19, the J call TRBJ1-1; D is ambiguous. Germline CDR1 LNHDA, CDR2 SQIVND (reference sequence). CDR3 length: 12 amino acids. Between the trimmed V and J ends, which lost 8 bases and 7 bases, there was a span of 14 bases. CDR3: CASGEGGSEAFF. The CDR3 DNA follows: TGTGCCAGTGGGGAGGGAGGGAGTGAAGCTTTCTTT.

The chain uses TRBV7-8 and TRBJ2-5, with D perhaps matching TRBD2 (7 bases). The germline V gene has CDR1 SGHVS and CDR2 FQNEAQ. CDR3 length: 13 residues. Trimming stripped 11 bases from V and 5 bases from J, with 18 bases between. The CDR3 DNA is TGTGCCGCGGCCCGGGGGGCCGGTGAGACCCAGTACTTC. It specifies CAAARGAGETQYF.

The CDR3 loop is CASSISGAGEAFF. The DNA of the CDR3 is TGTGCCAGTAGTATATCAGGGGCGGGTGAAGCTTTCTTT. The genes are TRBV19 and TRBJ1-1, with D tentatively TRBD1 (6 bases). Trimming took 2 bases from V and 7 from J, leaving 11 bases between them. The CDR3 contains 13 residues. Germline loops: CDR1 LNHDA, CDR2 SQIVND (reference sequence).

The chain has TRBV5-4 and TRBJ2-5, with no clear D. Per germline, CDR1 SGHNT and CDR2 YYREEE (reference sequence). V was shortened by 0 bases and J by 3 bases, with 9 bases between the two germline ends. The CDR3 length is 14 residues. CDR3 nucleotide sequence: TGTGCCAGCAGCTTGGGCACAGAAAAAGAGACCCAGTACTTC. It yields the protein CASSLGTEKETQYF.

The table lists this clone with a count of one. This sequence joins TRBV15 and TRBJ1-6, with D perhaps TRBD1 (6 bases). There are 13 residues in the CDR3. V was clipped by 4 bases and J by 10 bases, with 11 bases between them. Germline V gives CDR1 LNHNV, CDR2 YYDKDF (reference sequence). The CDR3 loop reads CATSTSGESPLHF. CDR3 coding DNA: TGTGCCACCAGCACATCAGGGGAATCACCCCTCCACTTT.

This chain joins TRBV6-6 and TRBJ1-2, with 7 bases lining up with TRBD1. Germline lookup yields CDR1 MNHNY and CDR2 SVGAGI (reference sequence). V shed 5 bases, J shed 7 bases, and the junction held 7 bases outside the gene matches. The CDR3 covers 13 residues. CDR3 sequence reads: CASSQDRVSGYTF. The CDR3 nucleotides read TGTGCCAGCAGTCAAGACAGGGTTTCTGGCTACACCTTC.

This chain connects TRBV28 to TRBJ1-2; 11 bases map to TRBD1. CDR3 length equals 16 residues. V gave up 2 bases and J gave up 4 bases; unmatched junction bases: 6. CDR1 is MDHEN and CDR2 is SYDVKM in the germline V gene. The DNA of the CDR3 is TGTGCCAGCAGTTTAGCGCGGGACAGGGGGGCCTATGGCTACACCTTC. Its protein product is CASSLARDRGAYGYTF.

This clone was recorded a few times. The V call is TRBV19, the J call TRBJ2-1; TRBD1 aligns across 10 bases. The CDR3 spans 12 residues. V was clipped by 6 bases and J by 15 bases; unmatched bases: 8. Germline lookup yields CDR1 LNHDA and CDR2 SQIVND (reference sequence). The CDR3 bases are TGTGCCAGTAGCATTAGGGACAGGGGTTTGTTCTTC. Protein product: CASSIRDRGLFF.

The V gene is TRBV28, the J gene TRBJ1-1; no clear D gene. V gave up 5 bases and J gave up 4 bases, with 26 bases separating them. Germline CDR1 is MDHEN and CDR2 is SYDVKM. CDR3 length: 18 residues. As DNA, the CDR3 is TGTGCCAGCAGTGCCTTGGCCGGACGAAGCGGTCGGGCCACTGAAGCTTTCTTT. Residues: CASSALAGRSGRATEAFF.

This chain links TRBV27 with TRBJ2-7; weak D call: TRBD2 (6 bases). The CDR3 contains 15 residues. Germline V gene sequence: CDR1 MNHEY, CDR2 SMNVEV (reference sequence). Trimming removed 3 bases at V and 6 bases at J, with 18 bases between. The CDR3: CASSFSGTRSAEQYF. For the CDR3, the DNA is TGTGCCAGCAGTTTCTCCGGGACTCGCTCCGCCGAGCAGTACTTC.